Below, 12 T cell receptor beta chains from the same sample are listed, as sequenced in a study of T cells in Graves' hyperthyroidism and ophthalmopathy. TCR beta CDR3 region amplification was performed from RNA transcripts. The HTBI primer set was used in a first-round RT-PCR of the TCR CDR3. Via MiXCR, TCRdb re-called the multiplex PCR reads, giving one row per CDR3 protein. This table holds roughly 800,000 distinct CDR3 sequences, 38% found once. The sample taken for sequencing was blood. These receptors came from a man between 18 and 29 years old with Graves' hyperthyroidism.

In this sample, this clonotype turned up many times. The V call is TRBV2, the J call TRBJ2-5; D unresolved. Germline V gene data show CDR1 as SNHLY and CDR2 as FYNNEI. This CDR3 has 15 residues. V was cut by 4 bases and J by 0 bases, with 12 bases left in between. This CDR3 is CASSAKSLYQETQYF. The CDR3 bases are TGTGCCAGCAGTGCCAAGAGCCTGTACCAAGAGACCCAGTACTTC.

DNA of the CDR3: TGCAGTGCTAGTGGCAGGGGGCGCTTAGGCTACGAGCAGTACTTC. Residues: CSASGRGRLGYEQYF. The rearrangement joins TRBV20-1 to TRBJ2-7, with TRBD1 identical over 8 bases. In germline, CDR1 is DFQATT, CDR2 SNEGSKA (reference sequence). V was clipped by 3 bases and J by 3 bases; unmatched bases: 10. The CDR3 runs 15 residues.

In this sample, this clonotype turned up many times. The chain has TRBV2 and TRBJ2-7, with D tentatively TRBD1 (6 bases). Germline V gene lookup returns CDR1 SNHLY and CDR2 FYNNEI. Trimming took off 4 bases at V and 6 bases at J, with 13 bases between the two ends. The CDR3 consists of 13 residues. CDR3 protein: CASSGWKGGEQYF. The CDR3 DNA sequence: TGTGCCAGCAGTGGGTGGAAAGGGGGCGAGCAGTACTTC.

This clonotype was counted many times. The chain couples TRBV12-3 or TRBV12-4 to TRBJ1-3; D ambiguous. This CDR3 has 14 residues. V was clipped by 3 bases and J by 1 base, with 7 bases between them. The CDR3 DNA reads TGTGCCAGCAGTTTCGAGGTGTCTGGAAACACCATATATTTT. It translates to CASSFEVSGNTIYF.

This clonotype was counted many times. The chain couples TRBV10-3 to TRBJ1-1, with D hard to call. The V end was cut by 0 bases, the J end by 0 bases, with 8 bases between. The CDR3 is made up of 15 amino acids. The germline gives CDR1 ENHRY, CDR2 SYGVKD. The CDR3 bases are TGTGCCATCAGTGAGTCGAACCAGCTGAACACTGAAGCTTTCTTT. This sequence encodes CAISESNQLNTEAFF.

V is TRBV6-6 and J is TRBJ2-7, with 9 bases aligning to TRBD1. V was pared by 5 bases and J by 6 bases, with 8 bases of the junction left unmatched. CDR3 length: 14 residues. Looked up from germline, CDR1 is MNHNY and CDR2 is SVGAGI (reference sequence). CDR3 residues: CASSERQGEREQYF. The DNA of the CDR3 is TGTGCCAGCAGTGAACGACAGGGGGAACGCGAGCAGTACTTC.

Of note for this clonotype: Being one base from a much bigger clone, this may be a read error. V and J are TRBV7-8 and TRBJ1-1; D is undetermined. V lost 5 bases, J lost 8 bases, and 15 bases lay in between. From germline, CDR1 is SGHVS and CDR2 FQNEAQ. The CDR3 covers 13 residues. CDR3 in DNA: TGTGCCAGCAGCCCTCTTCCGACGGGGGAAGCTTTCTTT. Its translation is CASSPLPTGEAFF.

The chain combines TRBV29-1 with TRBJ1-2; D is possibly TRBD1 (5 bases). Germline V gene sequence: CDR1 SQVTM, CDR2 ANQGSEA. CDR3 length: 13 amino acids. Trimming stripped 3 bases from V and 2 bases from J, with 10 bases between. The CDR3: CSVDGTPNYGYTF. The DNA of the CDR3 is TGCAGCGTTGACGGGACCCCCAACTATGGCTACACCTTC.

V gene TRBV25-1 combines with J gene TRBJ1-1, with 7 bases that match TRBD1. The CDR3 consists of 15 residues. J was trimmed by 5 bases and V by 3 bases; bases with no gene match: 9. Looked up from germline, CDR1 is MGHDK and CDR2 is SYGVNS. DNA for the CDR3: TGTGCCAGCAGTGAGTTGACAGGGAGTTGGACTGAAGCTTTCTTT. It translates to CASSELTGSWTEAFF.

This clonotype occurred a few times. The chain uses TRBV5-1 and TRBJ1-2; D may be TRBD1 (5 bases). V shed 1 base and J shed 3 bases, with 13 bases lying between them. Germline CDR1 is SGHRS and CDR2 is YFSETQ. This CDR3 has 15 residues. DNA for the CDR3: TGCGCCAGCAGCTTGAGGTTGGACACCCACTATGGCTACACCTTC. Translating gives CASSLRLDTHYGYTF.

In its sample, this clonotype was seen many times. One end of the junction is discordant with germline, which a read error may explain. This rearrangement joins TRBV10-3 to TRBJ1-5; D unclear. The germline V gene encodes CDR1 ENHRY and CDR2 SYGVKD. The CDR3 runs 13 residues. CDR3 bases: TGTGCCAGCAGTGTCGGCGCAGAGACGCCCCAGCATTTT. Translation: CASSVGAETPQHF.

The chain joins TRBV5-1 to TRBJ1-1; D gene unclear. Germline CDR1 SGHRS, CDR2 YFSETQ. V was shortened by 0 bases and J by 9 bases, with 12 bases between the two germline ends. The CDR3 is 13 amino acids. CDR3 amino acids: CASSLESQRKAFF. The CDR3 nucleotides are TGCGCCAGCAGCTTGGAATCCCAAAGAAAAGCTTTCTTT.